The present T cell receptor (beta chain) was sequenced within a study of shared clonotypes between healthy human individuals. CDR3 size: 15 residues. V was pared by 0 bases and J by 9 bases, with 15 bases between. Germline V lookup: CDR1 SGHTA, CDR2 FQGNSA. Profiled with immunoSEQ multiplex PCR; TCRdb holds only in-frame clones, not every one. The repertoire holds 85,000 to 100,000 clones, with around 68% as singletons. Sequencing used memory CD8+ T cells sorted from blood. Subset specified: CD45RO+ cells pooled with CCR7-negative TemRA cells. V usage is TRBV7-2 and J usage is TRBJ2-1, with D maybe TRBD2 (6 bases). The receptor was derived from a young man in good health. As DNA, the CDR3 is TGTGCCAGCAGCTTAGCGGGTAGCGGCTCGGTTGAGCAGTTCTTC. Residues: CASSLAGSGSVEQFF.